This T cell receptor beta chain derives from a study of human T cells and chemical hapten exposure. Study results and caveats: While controls formed fewer of them, expanded TCRs formed significantly more large CDR3 similarity clusters.

This clonotype was seen a few times. The target antigen is unknown. Unique molecular identifiers were attached to individual cDNA molecules within the library. In TCRdb, the RACE reads were re-called with MiXCR into one record per CDR3 protein. This table holds about 80,000 distinct CDR3 sequences, roughly 10% found once. Time point indicated: patch test 2, 6 weeks after DPC sensitization. Treatment reported: therapeutic diphenylcyclopropenone sensitization with weekly scalp DPC. Germline-derived CDR1 and CDR2 are DFQATT and SNEGSKA (reference sequence). The length of the CDR3 is 15 residues. V shed 6 bases, J shed 4 bases, and the junction held 8 bases outside the gene matches.

The chain couples TRBV20-1 to TRBJ1-5; 11 bases align to TRBD1. This receptor was obtained from a young man with alopecia areata. Some clones in this sample may be carry-over from other donors' samples. This sample comprised whole blood, obtained in connection with sensitization to the hapten diphenylcyclopropenone (DPC). The CDR3, as DNA: TGCAGTGCCCGGACAGGGGGCGAGGGTAATCAGCCCCAGCATTTT. Translated, it gives CSARTGGEGNQPQHF.